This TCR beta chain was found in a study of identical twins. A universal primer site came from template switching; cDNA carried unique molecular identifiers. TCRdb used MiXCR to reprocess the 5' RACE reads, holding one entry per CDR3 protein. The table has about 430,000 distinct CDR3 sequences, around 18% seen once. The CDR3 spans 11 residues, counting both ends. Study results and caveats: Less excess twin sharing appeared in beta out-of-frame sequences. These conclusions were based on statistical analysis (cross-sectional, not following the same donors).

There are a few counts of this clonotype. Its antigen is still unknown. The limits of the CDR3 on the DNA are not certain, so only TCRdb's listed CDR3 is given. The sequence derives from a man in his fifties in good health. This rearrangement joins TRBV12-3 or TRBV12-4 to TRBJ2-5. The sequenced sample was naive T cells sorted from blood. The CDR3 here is CASSSSETQYF.